This paragraph covers one TCR beta chain sequence. Using immunoSEQ multiplex PCR, the repertoire was profiled, and TCRdb retains in-frame clones only, with some absent. The sample has 330,000 or so clones, around 87% seen once; the top ten hold 1.5% to 2.5%. This entry belongs to a study of blood T cell repertoires in COVID-19. Study at large: The United States, Italy and Spain supplied acute and convalescent COVID-19 samples.

Germline assignment: CDR1 LNHDA and CDR2 SQIVND (reference sequence). CDR3 length: 15 amino acids. The ends lost 6 bases at V and 3 bases at J; junction bases unmatched: 3. Individuals aged roughly 18 to 95 years were recruited from 24 US areas. Clinical history as reported by participants underpinned cohort assignment. The TCR originated in a man aged 40-55 years in a cohort exposed to, infected with or recovered from COVID-19 (not recorded which). V usage is TRBV19 and J usage is TRBJ2-1; TRBD2 agrees at 12 bases. The sequenced sample was PBMCs or T cells enriched from blood (not recorded which). CDR3 nucleotide sequence: TGTGCCAGTAGACTAGCGGGAGGCTACTACAATGAGCAGTTCTTC. Its translation is CASRLAGGYYNEQFF.